The clone carrying this T cell receptor (beta chain) was observed once. Its target is not known. Assay: immunoSEQ multiplex PCR; the TCRdb copy retains only in-frame clones and omits some. The table lists approximately 61,000 clones, about 86% of them singletons. These data come from a study of a mutant IDH1 vaccine in newly diagnosed glioma. The wider study: During weeks 1, 3, 5, 7, 11, 15, 19 and 23, patients received eight vaccinations. Patients received vaccination from 4-6 weeks after radiotherapy alone, or with temozolomide cycles. Every participant had undergone radiotherapy, temozolomide, or both before, and most underwent both. Findings and limits, study-wide: Alterations occurring in top peripheral T cell clonotypes seemed unrelated to pseudoprogression.

The time point is: week 5, during vaccination. Each dose delivered 300 ug of mutant IDH1 20-mer peptide subcutaneously with imiquimod. V dropped 3 bases and J dropped 2 bases, with 18 bases sitting between them. The CDR3 is 17 amino acids. The germline CDR1 and CDR2 sequences are SGDLS and YYNGEE. This rearrangement joins TRBV9 to TRBJ1-3, with D unresolved. This sequence originates from a woman between 45 and 60 years old with glioma. The source was PBMCs, collected from a glioma patient whose treatment included an IDH1 peptide vaccine. CDR3 residues: CASSASFWLEAGNTIYF. The CDR3 bases are TGTGCCAGCAGCGCTTCGTTCTGGTTGGAAGCTGGAAACACCATATATTTT.